This TCR beta chain was documented in a study of post-analysis software for immune sequencing data. Concerning this clonotype itself: Its antigen is unknown. Sequence at one end of the junction differs from germline and may be a read error.

cDNA libraries of TCR beta carried unique molecular identifiers. MiXCR, applied by TCRdb to the PCR reads, yields one record per CDR3 protein. The table lists roughly 540,000 distinct CDR3 sequences, about a third of them singletons, with about 6% in the top ten. Study conclusions and caveats: TRBV segments more frequent in patients than in controls numbered several and included TRBV5-6, TRBV5-1 and TRBV20-1.

This CDR3 spans 13 amino acids. Germline loops: CDR1 SGHRS, CDR2 YFSETQ. The sample comprised blood. This TCR was sampled from a girl aged 2-17 years with multiple sclerosis. V and J are TRBV5-1 and TRBJ1-5, with TRBD1 matching over 7 bases. CDR3 bases: TGTGCCAGCAGTTTAGGGACAGATCAGCCCCAGCATTTT. This sequence encodes CASSLGTDQPQHF. The whole variable domain, filled in from reference TRBV5-1 and TRBJ1-5, reads KAGVTQTPRYLIKTRGQQVTLSCSPISGHRSVSWYQQTPGQGLQFLFEYFSETQRNKGNFPGRFSGRQFSNSRSEMNVSTLELGDSALYLCASSLGTDQPQHFGDGTRLSIL.